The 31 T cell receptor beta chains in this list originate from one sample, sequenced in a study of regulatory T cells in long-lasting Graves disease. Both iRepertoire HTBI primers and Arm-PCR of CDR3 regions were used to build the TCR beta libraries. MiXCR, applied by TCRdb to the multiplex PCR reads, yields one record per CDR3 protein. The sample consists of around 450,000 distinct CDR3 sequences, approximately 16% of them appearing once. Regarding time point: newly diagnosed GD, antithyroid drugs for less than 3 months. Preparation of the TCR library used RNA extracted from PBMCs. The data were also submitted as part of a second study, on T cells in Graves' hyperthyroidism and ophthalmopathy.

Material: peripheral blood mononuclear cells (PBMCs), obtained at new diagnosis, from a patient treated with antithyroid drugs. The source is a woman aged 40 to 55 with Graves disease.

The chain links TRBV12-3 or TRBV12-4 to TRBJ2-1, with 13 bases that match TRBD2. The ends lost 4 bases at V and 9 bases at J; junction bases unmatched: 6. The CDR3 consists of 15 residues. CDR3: CASSWTSGRVGEQFF. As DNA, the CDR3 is TGTGCCAGCAGTTGGACTAGCGGGAGAGTTGGTGAGCAGTTCTTC.

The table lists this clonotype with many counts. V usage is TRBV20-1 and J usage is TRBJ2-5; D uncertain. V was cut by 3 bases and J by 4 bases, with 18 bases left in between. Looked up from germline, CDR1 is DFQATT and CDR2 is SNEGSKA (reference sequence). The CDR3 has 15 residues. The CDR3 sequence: CSASSIRADRETQYF. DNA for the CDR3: TGCAGTGCTAGTAGTATTCGGGCCGATAGAGAGACCCAGTACTTC.

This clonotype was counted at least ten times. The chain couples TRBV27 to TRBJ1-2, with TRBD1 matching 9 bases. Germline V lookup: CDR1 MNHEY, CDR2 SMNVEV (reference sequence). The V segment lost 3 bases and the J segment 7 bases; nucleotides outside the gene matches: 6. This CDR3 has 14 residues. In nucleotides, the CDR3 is TGTGCCAGCAGTTTCTCCGGGACAGGGTTTGGCTACACCTTC. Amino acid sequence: CASSFSGTGFGYTF.

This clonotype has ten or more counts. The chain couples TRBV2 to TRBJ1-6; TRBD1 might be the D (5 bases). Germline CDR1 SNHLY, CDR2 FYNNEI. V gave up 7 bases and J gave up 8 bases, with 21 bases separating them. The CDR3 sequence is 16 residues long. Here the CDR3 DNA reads TGTGCCAGCAACCAGGGTCCAGGGCCCTGGGATTCACCCCTCCACTTT. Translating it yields CASNQGPGPWDSPLHF.

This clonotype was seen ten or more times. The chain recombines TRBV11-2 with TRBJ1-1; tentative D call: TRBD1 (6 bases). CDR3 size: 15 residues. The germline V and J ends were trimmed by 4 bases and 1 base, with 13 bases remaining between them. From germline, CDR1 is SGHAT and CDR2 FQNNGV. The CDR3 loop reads CASSSNTGRNTEAFF. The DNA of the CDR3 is TGTGCCAGCAGCTCAAATACAGGGAGGAACACTGAAGCTTTCTTT.

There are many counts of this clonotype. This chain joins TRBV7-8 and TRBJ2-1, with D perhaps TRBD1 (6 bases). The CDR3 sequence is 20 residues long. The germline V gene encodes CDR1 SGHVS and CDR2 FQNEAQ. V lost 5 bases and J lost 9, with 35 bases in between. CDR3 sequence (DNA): TGTGCCAGCAGCCCCCGATTCCGCTCCTACAATGAGGGGGTCGAGGGTGAGCAGTTCTTC. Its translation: CASSPRFRSYNEGVEGEQFF.

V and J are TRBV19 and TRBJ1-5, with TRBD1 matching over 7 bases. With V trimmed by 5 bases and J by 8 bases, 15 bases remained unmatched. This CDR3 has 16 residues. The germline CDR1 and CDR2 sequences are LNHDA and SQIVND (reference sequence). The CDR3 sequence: CASSPRSGGPVKPQHF. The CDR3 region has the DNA TGTGCCAGTAGTCCACGTTCAGGGGGACCTGTTAAGCCCCAGCATTTT.

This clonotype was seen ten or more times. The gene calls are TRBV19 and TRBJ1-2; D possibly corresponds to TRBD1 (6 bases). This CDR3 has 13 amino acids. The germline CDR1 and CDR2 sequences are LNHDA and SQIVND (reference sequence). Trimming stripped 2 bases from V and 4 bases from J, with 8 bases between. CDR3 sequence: CASSIQGSYGYTF. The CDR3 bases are TGTGCCAGTAGTATACAGGGGAGCTATGGCTACACCTTC.

CDR3 region: CASSQGLTGTDGYTF. The CDR3 bases are TGCGCCAGCAGCCAAGGCTTGACAGGGACTGATGGCTACACCTTC. The chain employs TRBV4-1 and TRBJ1-2; 7 bases line up with TRBD1. The CDR3 is made up of 15 amino acids. Germline assignment: CDR1 MGHRA and CDR2 YSYEKL. J was trimmed by 6 bases and V by 1 base; bases with no gene match: 8.

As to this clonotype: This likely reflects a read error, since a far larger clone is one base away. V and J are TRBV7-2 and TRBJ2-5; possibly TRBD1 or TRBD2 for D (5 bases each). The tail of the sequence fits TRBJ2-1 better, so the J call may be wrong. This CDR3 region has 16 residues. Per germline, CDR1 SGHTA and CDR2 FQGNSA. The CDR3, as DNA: TGTGCCAGCAGCCCCTGGGGGAGCCGAAGGTGCAATGAGCAGTTCTTC. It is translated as CASSPWGSRRCNEQFF.

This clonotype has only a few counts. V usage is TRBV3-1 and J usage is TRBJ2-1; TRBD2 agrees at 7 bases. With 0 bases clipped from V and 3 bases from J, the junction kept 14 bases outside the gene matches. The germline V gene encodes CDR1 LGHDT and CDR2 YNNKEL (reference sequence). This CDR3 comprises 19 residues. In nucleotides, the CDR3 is TGTGCCAGCAGCCAAGAACCTTGGCTGGCGGGAGCTGTCTACAATGAGCAGTTCTTC. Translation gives CASSQEPWLAGAVYNEQFF.

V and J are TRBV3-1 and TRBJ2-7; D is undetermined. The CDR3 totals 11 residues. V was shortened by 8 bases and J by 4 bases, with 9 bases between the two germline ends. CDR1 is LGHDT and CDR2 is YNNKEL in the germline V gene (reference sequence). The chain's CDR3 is CASGQRYEQYF. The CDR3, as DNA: TGTGCCAGCGGTCAGCGATACGAGCAGTACTTC.

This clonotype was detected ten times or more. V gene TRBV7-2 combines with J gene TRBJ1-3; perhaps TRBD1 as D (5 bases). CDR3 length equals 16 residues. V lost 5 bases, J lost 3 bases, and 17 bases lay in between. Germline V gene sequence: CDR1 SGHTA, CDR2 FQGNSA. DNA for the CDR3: TGTGCCAGCAGCCCCCCAGGGTCCGGGGTTGGAAACACCATATATTTT. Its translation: CASSPPGSGVGNTIYF.

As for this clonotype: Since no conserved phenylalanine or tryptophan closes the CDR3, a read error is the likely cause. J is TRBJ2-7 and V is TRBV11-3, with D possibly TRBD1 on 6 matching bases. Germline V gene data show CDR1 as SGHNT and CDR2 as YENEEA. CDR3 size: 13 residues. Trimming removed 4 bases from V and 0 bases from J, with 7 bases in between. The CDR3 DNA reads TGTGCCAGCAGCTGGACAGCCTCCTACGAGCAGTACTCC. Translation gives CASSWTASYEQYS.

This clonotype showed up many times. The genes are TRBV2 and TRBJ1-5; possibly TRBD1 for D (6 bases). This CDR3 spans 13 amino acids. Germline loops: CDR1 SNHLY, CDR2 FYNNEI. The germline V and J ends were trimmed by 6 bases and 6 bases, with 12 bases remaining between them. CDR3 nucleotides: TGTGCCAGCAGACAGGGAGTGAGTCAGCCCCAGCATTTT. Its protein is CASRQGVSQPQHF.

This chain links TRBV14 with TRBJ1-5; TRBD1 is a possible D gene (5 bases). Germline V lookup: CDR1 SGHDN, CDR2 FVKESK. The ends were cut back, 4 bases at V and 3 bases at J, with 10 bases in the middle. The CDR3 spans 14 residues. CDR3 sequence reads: CASSPRGFNQPQHF. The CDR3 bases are TGTGCCAGCAGCCCAAGGGGCTTCAATCAGCCCCAGCATTTT.

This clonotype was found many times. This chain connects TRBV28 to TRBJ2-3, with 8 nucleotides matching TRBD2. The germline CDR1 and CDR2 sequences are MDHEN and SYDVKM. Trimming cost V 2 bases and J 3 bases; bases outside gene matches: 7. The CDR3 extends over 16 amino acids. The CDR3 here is CASSLRSGGPTDTQYF. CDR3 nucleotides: TGTGCCAGCAGTTTACGGTCGGGAGGGCCGACAGATACGCAGTATTTT.

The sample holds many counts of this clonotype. CDR3 residues: CASSLDSGMNTEAFF. CDR3 nucleotides: TGTGCCAGCAGCTTAGATAGTGGGATGAACACTGAAGCTTTCTTT. This chain joins TRBV11-2 and TRBJ1-1; D call uncertain. Germline CDR1 SGHAT, CDR2 FQNNGV. This CDR3 is built from 15 residues. V was cut by 0 bases and J by 0 bases, with 8 bases left in between.

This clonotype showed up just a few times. CDR3: CASSRGVGTTDEKLFF. The CDR3 coding sequence is TGTGCCAGCAGCCGGGGGGTAGGGACAACGGATGAAAAACTGTTTTTT. The J gene is TRBJ1-4, the V gene TRBV5-6, with D possibly being TRBD1 (6 bases). Trimming took 4 bases from V and 6 from J, leaving 19 bases between them. The V gene's germline CDR1 is SGHDT and CDR2 YYEEEE. The CDR3 is 16 amino acids.

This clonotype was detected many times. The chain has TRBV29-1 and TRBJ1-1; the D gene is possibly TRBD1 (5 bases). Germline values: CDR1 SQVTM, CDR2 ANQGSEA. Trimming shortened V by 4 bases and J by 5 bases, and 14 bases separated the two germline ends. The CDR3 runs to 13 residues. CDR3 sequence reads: CSVAMGGVTEAFF. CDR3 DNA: TGCAGCGTTGCGATGGGGGGGGTTACTGAAGCTTTCTTT.

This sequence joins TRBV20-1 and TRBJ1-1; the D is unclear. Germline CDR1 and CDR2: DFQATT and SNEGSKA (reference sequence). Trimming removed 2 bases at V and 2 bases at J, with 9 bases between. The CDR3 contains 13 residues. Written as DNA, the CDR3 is TGCAGTGCTAGAATTGATCAAAACACTGAAGCTTTCTTT. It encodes CSARIDQNTEAFF.

CDR3: CASSLARAGELFF. The CDR3 DNA follows: TGCGCCAGCAGCTTGGCCCGGGCCGGGGAGCTGTTTTTT. V and J are TRBV5-1 and TRBJ2-2; D unresolved. The CDR3 is made up of 13 amino acids. Trimming shortened V by 0 bases and J by 6 bases, and 6 bases separated the two germline ends. Germline V gives CDR1 SGHRS, CDR2 YFSETQ.

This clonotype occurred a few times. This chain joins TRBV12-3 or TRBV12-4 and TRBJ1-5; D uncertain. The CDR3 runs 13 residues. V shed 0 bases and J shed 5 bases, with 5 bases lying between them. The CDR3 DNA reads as TGTGCCAGCAGTTTAGCGCGTGATCAGCCCCAGCATTTT. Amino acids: CASSLARDQPQHF.

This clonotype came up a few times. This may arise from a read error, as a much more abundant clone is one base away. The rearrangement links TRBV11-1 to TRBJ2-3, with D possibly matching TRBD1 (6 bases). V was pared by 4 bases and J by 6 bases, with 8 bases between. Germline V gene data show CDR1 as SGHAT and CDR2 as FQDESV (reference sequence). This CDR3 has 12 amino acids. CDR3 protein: CASSSQGDTQYF. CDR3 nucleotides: TGTGCCAGCAGCTCACAGGGTGATACGCAGTATTTT.

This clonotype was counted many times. The CDR3 DNA is TGCGCCAGCAGCCCTATGACAGGGGGGACCACCGGGGAGCTGTTTTTT. Its protein is CASSPMTGGTTGELFF. The chain is built from TRBV5-1 and TRBJ2-2, with 9 bases fitting TRBD1. CDR3 length equals 16 residues. Per germline, CDR1 SGHRS and CDR2 YFSETQ. V lost 4 bases to trimming and J lost 4 bases; unmatched junction nucleotides: 8.

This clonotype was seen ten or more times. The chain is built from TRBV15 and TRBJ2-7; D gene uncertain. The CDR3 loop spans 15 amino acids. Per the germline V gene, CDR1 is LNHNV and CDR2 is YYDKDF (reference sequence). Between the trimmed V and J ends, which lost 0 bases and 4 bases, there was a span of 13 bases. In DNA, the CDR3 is TGTGCCACCAGCAGAGATTTCAACACACCGTACGAGCAGTACTTC. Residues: CATSRDFNTPYEQYF.

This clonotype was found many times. The CDR3 DNA is TGTGCCAGCAGCTTAGGTCCTCCCCCCTACGAGCAGTACTTC. It is translated as CASSLGPPPYEQYF. The chain combines TRBV11-3 with TRBJ2-7; unclear D gene. The CDR3 consists of 14 residues. The V gene's germline CDR1 is SGHNT and CDR2 YENEEA. V lost 1 base and J 2 bases, leaving 9 bases between the germline ends.

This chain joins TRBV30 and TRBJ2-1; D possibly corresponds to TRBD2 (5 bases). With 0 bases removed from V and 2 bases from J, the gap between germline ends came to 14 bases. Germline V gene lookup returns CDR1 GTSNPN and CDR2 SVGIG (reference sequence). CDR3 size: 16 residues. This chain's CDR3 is CAWSVGSSATYNEQFF. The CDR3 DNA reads TGTGCCTGGAGTGTAGGTAGTAGCGCAACCTACAATGAGCAGTTCTTC.

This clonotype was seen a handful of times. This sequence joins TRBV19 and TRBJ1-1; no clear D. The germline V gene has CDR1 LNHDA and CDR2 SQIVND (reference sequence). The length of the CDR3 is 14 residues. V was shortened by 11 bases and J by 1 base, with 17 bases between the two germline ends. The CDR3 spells CAAQDPRRNTEAFF. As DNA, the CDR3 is TGTGCCGCCCAAGACCCCCGGAGGAACACTGAAGCTTTCTTT.

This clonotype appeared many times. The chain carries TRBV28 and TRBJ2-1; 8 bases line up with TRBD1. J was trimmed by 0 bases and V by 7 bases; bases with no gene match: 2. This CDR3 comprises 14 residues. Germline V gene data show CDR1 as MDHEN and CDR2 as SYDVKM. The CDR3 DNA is TGTGCCAGCAAGGACAGGGCCTCCTACAATGAGCAGTTCTTC. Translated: CASKDRASYNEQFF.

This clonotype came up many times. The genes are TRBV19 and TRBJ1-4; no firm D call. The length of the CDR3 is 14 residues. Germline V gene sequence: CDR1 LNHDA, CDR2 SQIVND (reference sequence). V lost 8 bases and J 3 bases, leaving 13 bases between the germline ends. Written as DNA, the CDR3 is TGTGCCAGTGCCTTAGCGGTGGCTAATGAAAAACTGTTTTTT. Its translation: CASALAVANEKLFF. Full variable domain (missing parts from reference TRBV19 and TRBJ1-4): DGGITQSPKYLFRKEGQNVTLSCEQNLNHDAMYWYRQDPGQGLRLIYYSQIVNDFQKGDIAEGYSVSREKKESFPLTVTSAQKNPTAFYLCASALAVANEKLFFGSGTQLSVL.